The 10 T cell receptor beta chains presented below share a single source sample, sequenced in a study of blood T cell repertoires in COVID-19. Sequenced by immunoSEQ multiplex PCR; TCRdb stores in-frame clones only, minus some. Counted here are some 390,000 clones, 87% occurring once; the ten biggest clones make up under 3%. Sequenced input: peripheral blood. These TCRs come from a woman aged 55-75 years with COVID-19, enrolled during active disease.

This chain uses TRBV3-1 (or the pseudogene TRBV3-2) with TRBJ1-4; perhaps TRBD1 as D (5 bases). V gave up 0 bases and J gave up 4 bases, with 9 bases separating them. Looked up from germline, CDR1 is LGHDT and CDR2 is YNNKEL (reference sequence). The CDR3 is made up of 15 amino acids. The chain's CDR3 is CASSQETEYNEKLFF. CDR3 coding DNA: TGTGCCAGCAGCCAAGAGACAGAGTATAATGAAAAACTGTTTTTT.

The CDR3, as DNA: TGTGCCAGTAGTGGCGGGACAGGGAGCTCCTACGAGCAGTACTTC. It codes for CASSGGTGSSYEQYF. The rearrangement links TRBV19 to TRBJ2-7, with 9 bases matching TRBD1. V lost 5 bases, J lost 0 bases, and 5 bases stayed unmatched. This CDR3 has 15 amino acids. Germline V lookup: CDR1 LNHDA, CDR2 SQIVND (reference sequence). Drawing the rest from reference TRBV19 and TRBJ2-7, the complete variable domain is DGGITQSPKYLFRKEGQNVTLSCEQNLNHDAMYWYRQDPGQGLRLIYYSQIVNDFQKGDIAEGYSVSREKKESFPLTVTSAQKNPTAFYLCASSGGTGSSYEQYFGPGTRLTVT.

This chain links TRBV12-5 with TRBJ2-6, with TRBD2 matching 7 bases. Trimming removed 3 bases from V and 2 bases from J; junction bases left unmatched: 4. This CDR3 has 16 amino acids. Germline loops: CDR1 LGHNT, CDR2 FRNRAP. The CDR3 DNA sequence: TGTGCTAGTGGTTTTTCCGGGGGGACTGGGGCCAACGTCCTGACTTTC. Protein: CASGFSGGTGANVLTF.

The rearrangement joins TRBV4-2 to TRBJ2-4; maybe TRBD2 (6 bases). The CDR3 has 16 amino acids. The ends were cut back, 4 bases at V and 0 bases at J, with 13 bases in the middle. CDR1 is LGHNA and CDR2 is YNFKEQ in the germline V gene. CDR3 DNA: TGTGCCAGCAGCCCCCGGGGCGGGGAAGCCAAAAACATTCAGTACTTC. Protein sequence: CASSPRGGEAKNIQYF.

This chain uses TRBV9 with TRBJ1-2; 7 nucleotides match TRBD1. CDR1 SGDLS and CDR2 YYNGEE come from the germline V gene. The CDR3 is 15 residues long. The ends lost 1 base at V and 7 bases at J; junction bases unmatched: 10. The CDR3 loop is CASSVTTTGVAGYTF. The DNA of the CDR3 is TGTGCCAGCAGCGTAACTACAACAGGGGTCGCTGGCTACACCTTC.

This sequence joins TRBV4-2 and TRBJ2-7; TRBD2 aligns across 13 bases. CDR1 is LGHNA and CDR2 is YNFKEQ in the germline V gene. The CDR3 totals 15 residues. V lost 5 bases to trimming and J lost 0 bases; unmatched junction nucleotides: 1. DNA of the CDR3: TGTGCCAGCAGCAGGACTAGCGGGGGCTCCTACGAGCAGTACTTC. This encodes CASSRTSGGSYEQYF.

This clone was seen a few times. The V gene is TRBV11-2, the J gene TRBJ1-5; D unclear. Germline V CDR1 and CDR2: SGHAT, FQNNGV. The CDR3 covers 13 residues. Trimming pared 5 bases from V and 4 bases from J, leaving 9 bases between. CDR3 coding DNA: TGTGCCAGCAGCGTTGGGCCGAATCAGCCCCAGCATTTT. Translating it yields CASSVGPNQPQHF. The variable domain in full, completed from reference TRBV11-2 and TRBJ1-5, reads EAGVAQSPRYKIIEKRQSVAFWCNPISGHATLYWYQQILGQGPKLLIQFQNNGVVDDSQLPKDRFSAERLKGVDSTLKIQPAKLEDSAVYLCASSVGPNQPQHFGDGTRLSIL.

The rearrangement joins TRBV2 to TRBJ1-1, with 8 nucleotides matching TRBD1. Germline loops: CDR1 SNHLY, CDR2 FYNNEI. After removal of 6 bases from V and 3 bases from J, the junction contained 9 bases not matched to a gene. The CDR3 consists of 15 residues. The CDR3 is CASRTDRGWDTEAFF. The CDR3 DNA sequence: TGTGCCAGCAGAACAGACAGGGGTTGGGACACTGAAGCTTTCTTT.

The chain employs TRBV18 and TRBJ1-2; weak D call: TRBD1 (5 bases). Germline V gene lookup returns CDR1 KGHSH and CDR2 LQKENI. This CDR3 region has 13 residues. Trimming removed 4 bases at V and 5 bases at J, with 11 bases between. Written as DNA, the CDR3 is TGTGCCAGCTCACATACTCAGGGTTATGGCTACACCTTC. Translation gives CASSHTQGYGYTF.

The rearrangement links TRBV5-1 to TRBJ2-5; 12 nucleotides match TRBD2. V shed 0 bases, J shed 5 bases, and the junction held 2 bases outside the gene matches. The CDR3 length is 15 residues. The germline V gene encodes CDR1 SGHRS and CDR2 YFSETQ. The chain's CDR3 is CASSLASGGAETQYF. For the CDR3, the DNA is TGCGCCAGCAGCTTGGCTAGCGGGGGGGCGGAGACCCAGTACTTC.